The sequence of this T cell receptor (beta chain) was determined in a study of blood T cell repertoires in COVID-19. Across the whole study: Samples came from the United States, Italy and Spain, spanning acute and convalescent COVID-19.

In the original processing: For nucleated cells, counts were estimated from reference gene primer amplification. Repertoires were generated with immunoSEQ multiplex PCR, while TCRdb's copy carries only in-frame clones and drops some. V, J and clone size reflect that table, while D and trimming were determined from the DNA. The sample shows more than 200,000 clones, 80% to 90% of them seen only once. Individuals drawn from around 25 US areas were about 18 to 95 years old. Participants had their cohort set by participant-reported clinical history. Germline CDR1 is MDHEN and CDR2 is SYDVKM. The CDR3 totals 13 residues. V shed 8 bases and J 2 bases; nucleotides not matched to a gene: 3.

Sequenced input: PBMCs or T cells enriched from blood (not recorded which). The chain links TRBV28 to TRBJ2-7; TRBD2 aligns across 10 bases. This TCR was sampled from a woman under 40 who had recovered from COVID-19. The CDR3 DNA follows: TGTGCCAGCTGGGGACTAGCGACCTACGAGCAGTACTTC. Encoded protein: CASWGLATYEQYF.